This TCR beta chain was captured in a study of blood T cell repertoires in COVID-19. Turning to the study itself: The origin of the acute and convalescent COVID-19 samples was the United States, Italy and Spain.

As handled by the study authors: The authors estimated nucleated cell counts from reference gene primer amplification. Generated by immunoSEQ multiplex PCR, the TCRdb table keeps only in-frame clones and is missing some. From that table come the V and J calls and clone size; the DNA was used to work out D and trimming. There are about 480,000 clones in the sample; roughly 90% occur only once, and 1.5% to 2% lies in the top ten. Trimming removed 1 base from V and 0 bases from J, with 9 bases in between. This CDR3 has 15 residues. Germline V gene lookup returns CDR1 SGHDN and CDR2 FVKESK. Participants were placed into cohorts based on the clinical history they reported.

This sequence was found in a woman between 35 and 50 years old who had recovered from COVID-19. The rearrangement links TRBV14 to TRBJ1-2; D ambiguous. Sequenced sample: PBMCs or T cells enriched from blood (not recorded which). CDR3 loop: CASSQVSDSNYGYTF. In nucleotides, the CDR3 is TGTGCCAGCAGCCAAGTCTCAGACTCTAACTATGGCTACACCTTC. Drawing the rest from reference TRBV14 and TRBJ1-2, the complete variable domain is EAGVTQFPSHSVIEKGQTVTLRCDPISGHDNLYWYRRVMGKEIKFLLHFVKESKQDESGMPNNRFLAERTGGTYSTLKVQPAELEDSGVYFCASSQVSDSNYGYTFGSGTRLTVV.